This is a list of T cell receptor beta chains from one sample in a study of blood T cells in healthy people across ages. TCRdb ran MiXCR on the 5' RACE reads and lists one entry per CDR3 protein. The table shows roughly 2 million distinct CDR3 sequences, with around 48% occurring only once. The sample comprised blood. The receptors originated from a woman between 35 and 50 years old in good health. CDR3s include the opening cysteine and the closing phenylalanine or tryptophan. The D gene is left open where the match is weak. The listing skips clone size in some rows; elsewhere it reads once, few, many or a size class.

V	size	J	D	DNA	CDR3
TRBV7-2	few	TRBJ1-5	TRBD1	TGTGCCAGCAGCCCACGCCGACAGGGCGGTCAGCCCCAGCATTTT	CASSPRRQGGQPQHF
TRBV6-5	.	TRBJ1-1	.	TGTGCCAGCAGCGGGGGGCGTATCCCTGAAGCTTTCTTT	CASSGGRIPEAFF
TRBV6-5	few	TRBJ2-5	TRBD2	TGTGCCAGCAGTACGATAGGACTAGCGAGGGAGACCCAGTACTTC	CASSTIGLARETQYF
TRBV6-5	many	TRBJ2-7	TRBD1	TGTGCCAGCAGTTACCGCGGGACAGGGACCTACGAGCAGTACTTC	CASSYRGTGTYEQYF
TRBV9	.	TRBJ1-1	.	TGTGCCAGCAGCCCTAGCCACAGGTCCGACACTGAAGCTTTCTTT	CASSPSHRSDTEAFF
TRBV7-9	.	TRBJ2-5	TRBD1	TGTGCCAGCAGCAAAGACAGGGGCGTGGTAGAGACCCAGTACTTC	CASSKDRGVVETQYF
TRBV20-1	.	TRBJ1-6	TRBD1	TGCAGTGCTAGCCTCAGACAGGGAACTAATTCACCCCTCCACTTT	CSASLRQGTNSPLHF
TRBV6-2/TRBV6-3	.	TRBJ2-5	.	TGTGCCAGCAGTTTAACTTCCAGGGCAGAGACCCAGTACTTC	CASSLTSRAETQYF
TRBV18	.	TRBJ2-1	.	TGTGCCAGCTCACCAATGCGCGCCAATGAGCAGTTCTTC	CASSPMRANEQFF
TRBV2	few	TRBJ2-1	TRBD2	TGTGCCAGCAGTGAAGCCACTAGCGGCTACAATGAGCAGTTCTTC	CASSEATSGYNEQFF
TRBV28	.	TRBJ2-6	.	TGTGCCAGCAGTTTTGCGAGCTCTGGGGCCAACGTCCTGACTTTC	CASSFASSGANVLTF
TRBV24-1	.	TRBJ2-4	.	TGTGCCACCAGTGGTCCGGGTACCAAAAACATTCAGTACTTC	CATSGPGTKNIQYF
TRBV12-3/TRBV12-4	many	TRBJ2-7	.	TGTGCCAGCAGTTCACCTGGGAACAAAGCCTACGAGCAGTACTTC	CASSSPGNKAYEQYF
TRBV11-2	few	TRBJ2-7	TRBD1	TGTGCCAGCAGCCGGACGGGACAGACGACCTACGAGCAGTACTTC	CASSRTGQTTYEQYF
TRBV6-8	.	TRBJ2-5	TRBD2	TGTGCCAGCAGTACCGGACTAGATTGGGAGACCCAGTACTTC	CASSTGLDWETQYF
TRBV15	few	TRBJ2-5	.	TGTGCCACCAGCAGAGATCCCCAGGGGTGGGTAGAGCAGTACTTC	CATSRDPQGWVEQYF
TRBV5-1	.	TRBJ1-6	TRBD1	TGCGCCAGCAGCAGCACAGGGGCGGGTTCACCCCTCCACTTT	CASSSTGAGSPLHF
TRBV7-9	few	TRBJ1-5	TRBD1	TGTGCCAGCAGCTTCGGGACAGGGACAAATCAGCCCCAGCATTTT	CASSFGTGTNQPQHF
TRBV3-1	.	TRBJ2-1	TRBD2	TGTGCCAGCAGCTCTGGGAGGGGCGGGATGAGCAGGTTCTTC	CASSSGRGGMSRFF
TRBV20-1	.	TRBJ2-5	.	TGCAGTGCTAGGAGAAAGAGGCTCCAAGAGACCCAGTACTTC	CSARRKRLQETQYF
TRBV7-2	.	TRBJ2-1	TRBD2	TGTGCCAGCAGCTCTGGGGGAGGGCTAGGAGAGACCCAGTTCTTC	CASSSGGGLGETQFF
TRBV25-1	once	TRBJ2-7	.	TGTGCCAGCAGCCAGGGGGGGGCCCACGAGCAGTACTTC	CASSQGGAHEQYF
TRBV25-1	.	TRBJ1-6	.	TGTGCCAGCAATCGTCGGGACAACTATAATTCACCCCTCCACTTT	CASNRRDNYNSPLHF
TRBV7-2	few	TRBJ1-2	.	TGTGCCAGCAGCTTAACCCAACGGGGGGAGAGGGGCTACACCTTC	CASSLTQRGERGYTF
TRBV12-3/TRBV12-4	few	TRBJ2-1	.	TGTGCCAGCAGTTCAAGGAGCGGATCCTACAATGAGCAGTTCTTC	CASSSRSGSYNEQFF
TRBV6-1	once	TRBJ2-3	TRBD1	TGTGCCAGCAGTCGACAGGGGACACCTGCTTCAGATACGCAGTATTTT	CASSRQGTPASDTQYF
TRBV20-1	few	TRBJ2-1	TRBD2	TGCACCCGGTGCCCAGCGGGGGAGTACAATGAGCAGTTCTTC	CTRCPAGEYNEQFF
TRBV29-1	.	TRBJ2-3	TRBD2	TGCAGCGGGGGGACTAGCACCATGGATACGCAGTATTTT	CSGGTSTMDTQYF
TRBV4-2	.	TRBJ2-1	.	TGTGCCAGCAGCCAAGATGCAAACCCGGGATTCGATGAGCAGTTCTTC	CASSQDANPGFDEQFF
TRBV29-1	.	TRBJ2-1	TRBD1	TGCAGCGTGGGACAGCCAAGGAATGAGCGGTTCTTC	CSVGQPRNERFF
TRBV27	.	TRBJ2-1	.	TGTGCCAGCAGTCGGCAGACTCAGGCAGGAGGGTCCGAGCAGTTCTTC	CASSRQTQAGGSEQFF
TRBV7-2	.	TRBJ1-4	TRBD1	TGTGCCAGCAGCAAATACCCCGGGACAGGAAACGAAAAACTGTTTTTT	CASSKYPGTGNEKLFF
TRBV11-3	.	TRBJ2-1	TRBD1	TGTGCCAGCAGCTCCACAGGGGGCGTTGCGAATGAGCAGTTCTTC	CASSSTGGVANEQFF
TRBV12-3/TRBV12-4	.	TRBJ1-5	.	TGTACCAGCAGTTCACGAGGGTCTCCGCATTTT	CTSSSRGSPHF
TRBV29-1	.	TRBJ2-1	.	TGCAGCGTCCTCGGGGTTAGGGATGAGCAGTTCTTC	CSVLGVRDEQFF
TRBV28	few	TRBJ2-3	.	TGTGCCAGCAGTGTGGACTTGGTCACAGATACGCAGTATTTT	CASSVDLVTDTQYF
TRBV6-1	.	TRBJ2-7	.	TGTGCCAGCAGTGCGGAGGGCTGGTACGAGCAGTACTTC	CASSAEGWYEQYF
TRBV7-9	.	TRBJ2-3	TRBD2	TGTGCCACCGAAGGGACTAGCGGGGGGGCAGATACGCAGTATTTT	CATEGTSGGADTQYF
TRBV10-3	.	TRBJ1-5	.	TGTGCCATCAGTGTAGATAGCAATCAGCCCCAGCATTTT	CAISVDSNQPQHF
TRBV19	.	TRBJ2-1	TRBD1	TGTGCCAGTAGTCGCGACCAAGACAGGGTTGATGAGCAGTTCTTC	CASSRDQDRVDEQFF
TRBV15	.	TRBJ2-1	.	TGTGCCACCAGCAGAGATCGGCGCGGGGATCCCGATGAGCAGTTCTTC	CATSRDRRGDPDEQFF
TRBV5-6	.	TRBJ1-1	.	TGTGCCAGCAGCTCCGCATTGGGGGGAAGGGGGAACACTGAAGCTTTCTTT	CASSSALGGRGNTEAFF
TRBV3-1	.	TRBJ2-3	TRBD2	TGTGCCAGCAGCCCGCTAGCGGGGGGGTTATCAGATACGCAGTATTTT	CASSPLAGGLSDTQYF
TRBV28	.	TRBJ2-7	.	TGTGCCAGCAGTTTTTCGGGACTGAGCTCCTACGAGCAGTACTTC	CASSFSGLSSYEQYF
TRBV7-9	.	TRBJ2-1	TRBD2	TGTGCCAGCAGCCCCCCCACTAGCGGGGGGCCCAATGAGCAGTTCTTC	CASSPPTSGGPNEQFF
TRBV7-9	.	TRBJ2-5	.	TGTGCCAGCAGCTTAGGGGGGGGGCGCGAAGAGACCCAGTACTTC	CASSLGGGREETQYF
TRBV7-2	.	TRBJ2-3	TRBD1	TGTGCCAGCAGCAACGGGACAGGGCCGAAGTATACGCAGTATTTT	CASSNGTGPKYTQYF
TRBV7-2	.	TRBJ2-1	.	TGTGCCAGTCTCAGGCTCAATGAGCAGTTCTTC	CASLRLNEQFF
TRBV24-1	.	TRBJ2-1	TRBD2	TGTGCCACCAGTGATTTAAGGTCAGCGGGGGGGCATTCGGATGAGCAGTTCTTC	CATSDLRSAGGHSDEQFF
TRBV29-1	many	TRBJ1-2	TRBD1	TGCAGCGCAACCCGGACAGGGGACTACACCTTC	CSATRTGDYTF
TRBV20-1	.	TRBJ1-2	.	TGCAGTGCCCCGCCGAGTGCAGGGAATAACTATGGCTACACCTTC	CSAPPSAGNNYGYTF
TRBV7-9	few	TRBJ2-7	TRBD2	TGTGCCAGCAGCTTAGCGGAGTTAGCGGGGGCCAAAATCTACGAGCAGTACTTC	CASSLAELAGAKIYEQYF
TRBV20-1	.	TRBJ2-3	TRBD2	TGCAGTGCTAGAGATGCCTCCCCGACTAGCGGGGGGGGAGATACGCAGTATTTT	CSARDASPTSGGGDTQYF
TRBV5-1	once	TRBJ2-3	TRBD2	TGCGCCAGCAACCAAGAGCGGGGGGCGACAGATACGCAGTATTTT	CASNQERGATDTQYF
TRBV6-4	.	TRBJ1-4	.	TGTGCCAGACTGGTTGGGAAGGGGAAGGAGGAAAAACTGTTTTTT	CARLVGKGKEEKLFF
TRBV4-2	.	TRBJ2-7	.	TGTGCCAGCAGCCAAGAACTCCTCGGGGCCGGACCAATCTACGAGCAGTACTTC	CASSQELLGAGPIYEQYF
TRBV29-1	.	TRBJ2-5	TRBD2	TGCAGCGTGGACGGGGGGGCTCAAGAGACCCAGTACTTC	CSVDGGAQETQYF